These 30 T cell receptor beta chains share one sample of origin, sequenced in a study of CD4 T cells in relation to SARS-CoV-2 and coronaviruses. No antigen has been assigned to these receptors. Unexposed donor CD4+ T cells date from about 2011-2018, before the COVID-19 pandemic. After roughly ten days of culture, CD4+ T cells were isolated. Sequenced by immunoSEQ multiplex PCR; TCRdb stores in-frame clones only, minus some. The sample consists of tens of thousands of clones, 72% of them appearing once. The sequencing sample was made of CD4+ T cells from PBMCs, cultured in vitro. The source of these receptors is a human donor in good health.

V usage is TRBV4-2 and J usage is TRBJ2-7; 11 bases align to TRBD2. V shed 2 bases, J shed 0 bases, and the junction held 12 bases outside the gene matches. The germline gives CDR1 LGHNA, CDR2 YNFKEQ. The CDR3 has 19 amino acids. The CDR3 DNA is TGTGCCAGCAGCCAACTAGCGGGGGGCCATGATCGGAGCTCCTACGAGCAGTACTTC. This translates into CASSQLAGGHDRSSYEQYF.

This chain joins TRBV6-2 or TRBV6-3 and TRBJ1-5; D is uncertain. Per germline, CDR1 MNHEY and CDR2 SVGEGT. V lost 6 bases and J 7 bases, leaving 13 bases between the germline ends. The CDR3 is made up of 13 amino acids. The DNA for the CDR3 is TGTGCCAGCAGCCGTCCGATCCGACAGCCCCAGCATTTT. Residues: CASSRPIRQPQHF.

A remark on this clone: A junction end diverges from the germline sequence, so it may reflect a read error. Other nucleotide sequences from this sample produce the same CDR3. CDR3 DNA sequence: TGTGCCAGCAGCCCCTCCTTGGTCGGGCAGGGCGATCGAACAATGCGCTTC. Translation: CASSPSLVGQGDRTMRF. The chain is built from TRBV7-9 and TRBJ1-2; TRBD1 is a possible D gene (5 bases). The CDR3 spans 17 residues. Germline V gene lookup returns CDR1 SEHNR and CDR2 FQNEAQ (reference sequence).

The chain is built from TRBV19 and TRBJ2-1; D is possibly TRBD1 or TRBD2 (6 bases each). The CDR3 is made up of 15 amino acids. V lost 7 bases and J 4 bases, leaving 17 bases between the germline ends. Per the germline V gene, CDR1 is LNHDA and CDR2 is SQIVND (reference sequence). DNA of the CDR3: TGTGCCAGTACCGTGGACTACCAGGGGTACAATGAGCAGTTCTTC. It translates to CASTVDYQGYNEQFF. Based on the CDR3 plus reference TRBV19 and TRBJ2-1, the full variable domain is DGGITQSPKYLFRKEGQNVTLSCEQNLNHDAMYWYRQDPGQGLRLIYYSQIVNDFQKGDIAEGYSVSREKKESFPLTVTSAQKNPTAFYLCASTVDYQGYNEQFFGPGTRLTVL.

V gene TRBV19 combines with J gene TRBJ2-1; 11 bases agree with TRBD2. Germline V gene sequence: CDR1 LNHDA, CDR2 SQIVND (reference sequence). V shed 3 bases and J 7 bases; nucleotides not matched to a gene: 14. The CDR3 totals 18 residues. The CDR3 reads CASSIGELAGGLPNEQFF. In nucleotides, the CDR3 is TGTGCCAGTAGTATTGGAGAGTTAGCGGGAGGGCTCCCAAATGAGCAGTTCTTC.

This chain's CDR3 is CASSLGGLAGSLSYNEQFF. DNA for the CDR3: TGCGCCAGCAGCCTAGGGGGACTAGCGGGAAGTTTATCCTACAATGAGCAGTTCTTC. The chain uses TRBV5-1 and TRBJ2-1, with 13 bases fitting TRBD2. CDR3 length: 19 amino acids. CDR1 and CDR2 (germline): SGHRS, YFSETQ. With V trimmed by 4 bases and J by 1 base, 11 bases remained unmatched.

This sequence joins TRBV7-6 and TRBJ2-2, with 9 bases that match TRBD1. V shed 2 bases, J shed 4 bases, and the junction held 8 bases outside the gene matches. This CDR3 is 17 amino acids long. Germline assignment: CDR1 SGHVS and CDR2 FNYEAQ. The CDR3 spells CASSLQLRQGGTGELFF. The DNA for the CDR3 is TGTGCCAGCAGCTTACAACTTAGACAGGGGGGCACCGGGGAGCTGTTTTTT.

The chain recombines TRBV28 with TRBJ2-2; TRBD2 is a possible D gene (6 bases). Per the germline V gene, CDR1 is MDHEN and CDR2 is SYDVKM. V shed 10 bases and J shed 3 bases, with 15 bases lying between them. This CDR3 is built from 14 residues. The CDR3 reads CATGGDFDTGELFF. Written as DNA, the CDR3 is TGTGCCACCGGTGGGGACTTCGACACCGGGGAGCTGTTTTTT.

V usage is TRBV5-1 and J usage is TRBJ2-7; possibly TRBD1 for D (6 bases). Germline lookup yields CDR1 SGHRS and CDR2 YFSETQ. V was clipped by 4 bases and J by 5 bases, with 16 bases between them. CDR3 length: 14 residues. CDR3 in amino acids: CASSETGRFHEQYF. For the CDR3, the DNA is TGCGCCAGCAGCGAAACAGGGCGTTTCCACGAGCAGTACTTC.

The chain couples TRBV10-1 to TRBJ2-2; 9 nucleotides line up with TRBD1. This CDR3 region has 15 residues. Trimming at V came to 2 bases and at J to 8 bases, leaving 6 bases not matched to a gene. In germline, CDR1 is WNHNN, CDR2 SYGVQD (reference sequence). CDR3 sequence: CASSERTGALGELFF. CDR3 DNA: TGCGCCAGCAGTGAGAGGACAGGGGCCTTAGGGGAGCTGTTTTTT.

There are a few counts of this clone. The V and J genes are TRBV7-2 and TRBJ2-1; D not certain. The germline V gene encodes CDR1 SGHTA and CDR2 FQGNSA. The CDR3 sequence is 11 residues long. Trimming left V 4 bases short and J 8 bases short, with 6 bases between. The CDR3 DNA is TGTGCCAGCAGCTCACGGTATGAGCAGTTCTTC. Protein product: CASSSRYEQFF.

The chain has TRBV6-2 or TRBV6-3 and TRBJ2-1; 11 nucleotides match TRBD2. The V segment lost 3 bases and the J segment 7 bases; nucleotides outside the gene matches: 5. The length of the CDR3 is 15 residues. Germline CDR1 reads MNHEY; CDR2 reads SVGEGT. Here the CDR3 DNA reads TGTGCCAGCAGTTATACTAGCGGGAGAAGAAATGAGCAGTTCTTC. It specifies CASSYTSGRRNEQFF.

There are a few counts of this clone. The genes are TRBV5-5 and TRBJ1-6; TRBD1 matches 10 bases. CDR3 length: 15 residues. Per germline, CDR1 SGHKS and CDR2 YYEKEE (reference sequence). The V segment lost 4 bases and the J segment 7 bases; nucleotides outside the gene matches: 5. In DNA, the CDR3 is TGTGCCAGCAGCCTCCGGACAGGGGGGAATTCACCCCTCCACTTT. Translation gives CASSLRTGGNSPLHF.

CDR3 DNA: TGTGCCAGCAGCCAAACAGGGGAAAATGAAAAACTGTTTTTT. It specifies CASSQTGENEKLFF. This chain uses TRBV5-4 with TRBJ1-4; 7 nucleotides align to TRBD1. The CDR3 has 14 residues. CDR1 SGHNT and CDR2 YYREEE come from the germline V gene (reference sequence). Unmatched junction bases numbered 5, after V lost 4 bases and J lost 5 bases.

The V gene is TRBV6-5, the J gene TRBJ2-3; 7 nucleotides line up with TRBD1. CDR1 and CDR2 from the germline V gene are MNHEY and SVGAGI. The CDR3 covers 15 residues. The J segment lost 0 bases and the V segment lost 8 bases, leaving 8 bases of the junction unmatched. The CDR3 sequence: CASQDRQFSTDTQYF. Written as DNA, the CDR3 is TGTGCCAGCCAGGACAGGCAATTTAGCACAGATACGCAGTATTTT.

This chain uses TRBV14 with TRBJ2-5; D is unresolved. The CDR3 length is 12 residues. CDR1 is SGHDN and CDR2 is FVKESK in the germline V gene. V lost 3 bases, J lost 4 bases, and 6 bases lay in between. In DNA form, the CDR3 reads TGTGCCAGCAGCCACAAAGGAGAGACCCAGTACTTC. This codes for CASSHKGETQYF. Full variable domain (missing parts from reference TRBV14 and TRBJ2-5): EAGVTQFPSHSVIEKGQTVTLRCDPISGHDNLYWYRRVMGKEIKFLLHFVKESKQDESGMPNNRFLAERTGGTYSTLKVQPAELEDSGVYFCASSHKGETQYFGPGTRLLVL.

The chain employs TRBV5-1 and TRBJ2-2, with TRBD1 matching over 9 bases. After removal of 4 bases from V and 4 bases from J, the junction contained 8 bases not matched to a gene. Germline values: CDR1 SGHRS, CDR2 YFSETQ. This CDR3 is built from 16 residues. The CDR3 reads CASSTRLTGGTGELFF. In DNA form, the CDR3 reads TGCGCCAGCAGCACGAGACTGACAGGGGGCACCGGGGAGCTGTTTTTT.

This clone was detected only a few times. V is TRBV5-1 and J is TRBJ2-7; TRBD1 matches at 8 bases. Germline CDR1 SGHRS, CDR2 YFSETQ. The CDR3 length is 15 residues. The trim removed 4 bases at V and 2 bases at J, leaving 8 bases unmatched. CDR3: CASSKGTGRAYEQYF. CDR3 bases: TGCGCCAGCAGCAAAGGGACAGGTCGGGCCTACGAGCAGTACTTC. The full variable domain, rest sourced from reference TRBV5-1 and TRBJ2-7, is KAGVTQTPRYLIKTRGQQVTLSCSPISGHRSVSWYQQTPGQGLQFLFEYFSETQRNKGNFPGRFSGRQFSNSRSEMNVSTLELGDSALYLCASSKGTGRAYEQYFGPGTRLTVT.

The rearrangement links TRBV11-2 to TRBJ1-2; 9 bases line up with TRBD1. The CDR3 spans 18 residues. Germline V gene lookup returns CDR1 SGHAT and CDR2 FQNNGV. Trimming took 1 base from V and 3 from J; bases not matched to a gene: 12. Written as DNA, the CDR3 is TGTGCCAGCAGCTTAGGAATCCTGACAGGGGGTTCTGACTATGGCTACACCTTC. Translating it yields CASSLGILTGGSDYGYTF.

This chain uses TRBV10-3 with TRBJ1-6; TRBD1 agrees at 8 bases. CDR1 and CDR2 from the germline V gene are ENHRY and SYGVKD. J lost 4 bases, V lost 10 bases, and 9 bases had no gene match. This CDR3 spans 15 amino acids. The DNA of the CDR3 is TGTGCCAGCCGTGGACAGGGAATGTATAATTCACCCCTCCACTTT. Its protein is CASRGQGMYNSPLHF.

The chain is built from TRBV7-8 and TRBJ2-3; 12 nucleotides align to TRBD2. V shed 2 bases, J shed 6 bases, and the junction held 6 bases outside the gene matches. The germline V gene encodes CDR1 SGHVS and CDR2 FQNEAQ. The CDR3 runs 16 residues. CDR3 in amino acids: CASSLKRLAGDDTQYF. In nucleotides, the CDR3 is TGTGCCAGCAGCTTAAAGAGACTAGCGGGAGATGATACGCAGTATTTT.

This sequence joins TRBV7-9 and TRBJ2-7; 8 positions match TRBD2. Germline V CDR1 and CDR2: SEHNR, FQNEAQ (reference sequence). After removal of 5 bases from V and 4 bases from J, the junction contained 13 bases not matched to a gene. The CDR3 contains 16 residues. This CDR3 reads CASSPPLAGGHYEQYF. The CDR3 coding sequence is TGTGCCAGCAGCCCTCCTCTGGCGGGGGGCCATTACGAGCAGTACTTC.

The rearrangement links TRBV29-1 to TRBJ1-4; 9 bases fit TRBD1. The CDR3 runs to 13 residues. Germline CDR1 is SQVTM and CDR2 is ANQGSEA. Trimming at V came to 4 bases and at J to 6 bases, leaving 3 bases not matched to a gene. CDR3 DNA sequence: TGCAGCGTTGCGGGACAGGGTTATGAAAAACTGTTTTTT. Protein product: CSVAGQGYEKLFF.

The chain recombines TRBV5-8 with TRBJ1-3; D is undetermined. This CDR3 region has 15 residues. Per germline, CDR1 SGHTS and CDR2 YDEGEE. The germline V and J ends were trimmed by 2 bases and 0 bases, with 9 bases remaining between them. The CDR3 is CASSFSGSSGNTIYF. The CDR3, as DNA: TGTGCCAGCAGCTTTTCGGGGAGCTCTGGAAACACCATATATTTT.

V and J are TRBV7-2 and TRBJ2-3; possibly TRBD1 or TRBD2 for D (6 bases each). The germline V gene has CDR1 SGHTA and CDR2 FQGNSA. V was trimmed by 11 bases and J by 6 bases, leaving 15 bases between them. The CDR3 sequence is 12 residues long. In nucleotides, the CDR3 is TGTGCCTATGTGGGGGGCGGGGATACGCAGTATTTT. It specifies CAYVGGGDTQYF.

This clone was counted between two and nine times. The chain links TRBV5-6 to TRBJ1-6; 8 bases agree with TRBD1. V gave up 4 bases and J gave up 6 bases; unmatched junction bases: 9. The CDR3 sequence is 16 residues long. Germline assignment: CDR1 SGHDT and CDR2 YYEEEE. CDR3 in DNA: TGTGCCAGCAGCCTTGTAATAGGACAGGGTAATTCACCCCTCCACTTT. Translated, it gives CASSLVIGQGNSPLHF.

V is TRBV7-2 and J is TRBJ2-5; D is perhaps TRBD1 (6 bases). Trimming removed 3 bases from V and 9 bases from J, with 8 bases in between. The CDR3 is 11 amino acids. The germline gives CDR1 SGHTA, CDR2 FQGNSA. The CDR3 DNA reads TGTGCCAGCAGCTTTTCAGGGGCCCAGTACTTC. Amino acid sequence: CASSFSGAQYF.

The chain is built from TRBV5-4 and TRBJ2-3; D is uncertain. The CDR3 is 12 residues long. The germline CDR1 and CDR2 sequences are SGHNT and YYREEE (reference sequence). V was clipped by 4 bases and J by 3 bases, with 6 bases between them. The CDR3 region has the DNA TGTGCCAGCAGCAGGAGTACAGATACGCAGTATTTT. It specifies CASSRSTDTQYF. Full variable domain (remainder filled in from reference TRBV5-4 and TRBJ2-3): ETGVTQSPTHLIKTRGQQVTLRCSSQSGHNTVSWYQQALGQGPQFIFQYYREEENGRGNFPPRFSGLQFPNYSSELNVNALELDDSALYLCASSRSTDTQYFGPGTRLTVL.

V gene TRBV11-2 combines with J gene TRBJ1-1, with D tentatively TRBD1 (5 bases). V was clipped by 5 bases and J by 11 bases, with 12 bases between them. This CDR3 has 11 residues. Germline lookup yields CDR1 SGHAT and CDR2 FQNNGV. This CDR3 is CASSPGHWAFF. CDR3 DNA: TGTGCCAGCAGCCCAGGACACTGGGCTTTCTTT.

The chain has TRBV5-1 and TRBJ1-1, with TRBD1 matching over 7 bases. From germline, CDR1 is SGHRS and CDR2 YFSETQ. CDR3 length equals 14 residues. J gave up 6 bases and V 4 bases, and 9 bases lay outside the gene matches. CDR3 sequence (DNA): TGCGCCAGCAGCCCAGACAGGGTTGCCGCTGAAGCTTTCTTT. Its protein is CASSPDRVAAEAFF.